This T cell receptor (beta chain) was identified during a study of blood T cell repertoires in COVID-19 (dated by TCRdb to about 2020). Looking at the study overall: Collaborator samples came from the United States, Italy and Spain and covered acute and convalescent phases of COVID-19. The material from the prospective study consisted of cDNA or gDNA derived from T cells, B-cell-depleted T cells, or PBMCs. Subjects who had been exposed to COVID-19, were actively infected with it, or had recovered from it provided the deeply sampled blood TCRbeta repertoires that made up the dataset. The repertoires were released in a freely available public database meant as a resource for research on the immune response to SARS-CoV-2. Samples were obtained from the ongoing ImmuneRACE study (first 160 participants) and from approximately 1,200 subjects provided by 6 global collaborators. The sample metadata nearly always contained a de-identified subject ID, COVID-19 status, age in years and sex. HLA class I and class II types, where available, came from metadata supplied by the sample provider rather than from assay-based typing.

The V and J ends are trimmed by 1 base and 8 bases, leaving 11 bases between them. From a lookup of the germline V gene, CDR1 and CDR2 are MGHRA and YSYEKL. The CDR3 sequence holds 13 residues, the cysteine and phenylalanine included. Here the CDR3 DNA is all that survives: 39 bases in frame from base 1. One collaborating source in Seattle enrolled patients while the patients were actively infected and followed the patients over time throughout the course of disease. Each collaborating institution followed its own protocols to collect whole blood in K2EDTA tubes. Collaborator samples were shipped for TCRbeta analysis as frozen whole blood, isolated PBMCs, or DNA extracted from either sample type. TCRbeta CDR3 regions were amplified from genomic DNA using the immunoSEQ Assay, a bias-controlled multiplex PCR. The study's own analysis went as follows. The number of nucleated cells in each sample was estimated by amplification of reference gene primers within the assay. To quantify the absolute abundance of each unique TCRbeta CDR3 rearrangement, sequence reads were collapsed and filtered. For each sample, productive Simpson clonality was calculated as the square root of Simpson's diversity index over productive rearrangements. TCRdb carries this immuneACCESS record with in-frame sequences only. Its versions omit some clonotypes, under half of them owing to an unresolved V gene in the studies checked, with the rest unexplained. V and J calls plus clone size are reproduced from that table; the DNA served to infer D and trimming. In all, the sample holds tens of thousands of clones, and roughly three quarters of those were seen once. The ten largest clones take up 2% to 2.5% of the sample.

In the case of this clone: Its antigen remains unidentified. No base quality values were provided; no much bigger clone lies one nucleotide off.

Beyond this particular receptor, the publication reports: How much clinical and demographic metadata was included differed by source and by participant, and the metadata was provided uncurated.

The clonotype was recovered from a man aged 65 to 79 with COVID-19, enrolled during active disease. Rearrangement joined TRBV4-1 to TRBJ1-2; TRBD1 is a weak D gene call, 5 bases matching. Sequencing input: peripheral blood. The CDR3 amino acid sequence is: CASSQVGPWGYTF. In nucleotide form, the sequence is TGCGCCAGCAGCCAAGTGGGGCCCTGGGGCTACACCTTC.